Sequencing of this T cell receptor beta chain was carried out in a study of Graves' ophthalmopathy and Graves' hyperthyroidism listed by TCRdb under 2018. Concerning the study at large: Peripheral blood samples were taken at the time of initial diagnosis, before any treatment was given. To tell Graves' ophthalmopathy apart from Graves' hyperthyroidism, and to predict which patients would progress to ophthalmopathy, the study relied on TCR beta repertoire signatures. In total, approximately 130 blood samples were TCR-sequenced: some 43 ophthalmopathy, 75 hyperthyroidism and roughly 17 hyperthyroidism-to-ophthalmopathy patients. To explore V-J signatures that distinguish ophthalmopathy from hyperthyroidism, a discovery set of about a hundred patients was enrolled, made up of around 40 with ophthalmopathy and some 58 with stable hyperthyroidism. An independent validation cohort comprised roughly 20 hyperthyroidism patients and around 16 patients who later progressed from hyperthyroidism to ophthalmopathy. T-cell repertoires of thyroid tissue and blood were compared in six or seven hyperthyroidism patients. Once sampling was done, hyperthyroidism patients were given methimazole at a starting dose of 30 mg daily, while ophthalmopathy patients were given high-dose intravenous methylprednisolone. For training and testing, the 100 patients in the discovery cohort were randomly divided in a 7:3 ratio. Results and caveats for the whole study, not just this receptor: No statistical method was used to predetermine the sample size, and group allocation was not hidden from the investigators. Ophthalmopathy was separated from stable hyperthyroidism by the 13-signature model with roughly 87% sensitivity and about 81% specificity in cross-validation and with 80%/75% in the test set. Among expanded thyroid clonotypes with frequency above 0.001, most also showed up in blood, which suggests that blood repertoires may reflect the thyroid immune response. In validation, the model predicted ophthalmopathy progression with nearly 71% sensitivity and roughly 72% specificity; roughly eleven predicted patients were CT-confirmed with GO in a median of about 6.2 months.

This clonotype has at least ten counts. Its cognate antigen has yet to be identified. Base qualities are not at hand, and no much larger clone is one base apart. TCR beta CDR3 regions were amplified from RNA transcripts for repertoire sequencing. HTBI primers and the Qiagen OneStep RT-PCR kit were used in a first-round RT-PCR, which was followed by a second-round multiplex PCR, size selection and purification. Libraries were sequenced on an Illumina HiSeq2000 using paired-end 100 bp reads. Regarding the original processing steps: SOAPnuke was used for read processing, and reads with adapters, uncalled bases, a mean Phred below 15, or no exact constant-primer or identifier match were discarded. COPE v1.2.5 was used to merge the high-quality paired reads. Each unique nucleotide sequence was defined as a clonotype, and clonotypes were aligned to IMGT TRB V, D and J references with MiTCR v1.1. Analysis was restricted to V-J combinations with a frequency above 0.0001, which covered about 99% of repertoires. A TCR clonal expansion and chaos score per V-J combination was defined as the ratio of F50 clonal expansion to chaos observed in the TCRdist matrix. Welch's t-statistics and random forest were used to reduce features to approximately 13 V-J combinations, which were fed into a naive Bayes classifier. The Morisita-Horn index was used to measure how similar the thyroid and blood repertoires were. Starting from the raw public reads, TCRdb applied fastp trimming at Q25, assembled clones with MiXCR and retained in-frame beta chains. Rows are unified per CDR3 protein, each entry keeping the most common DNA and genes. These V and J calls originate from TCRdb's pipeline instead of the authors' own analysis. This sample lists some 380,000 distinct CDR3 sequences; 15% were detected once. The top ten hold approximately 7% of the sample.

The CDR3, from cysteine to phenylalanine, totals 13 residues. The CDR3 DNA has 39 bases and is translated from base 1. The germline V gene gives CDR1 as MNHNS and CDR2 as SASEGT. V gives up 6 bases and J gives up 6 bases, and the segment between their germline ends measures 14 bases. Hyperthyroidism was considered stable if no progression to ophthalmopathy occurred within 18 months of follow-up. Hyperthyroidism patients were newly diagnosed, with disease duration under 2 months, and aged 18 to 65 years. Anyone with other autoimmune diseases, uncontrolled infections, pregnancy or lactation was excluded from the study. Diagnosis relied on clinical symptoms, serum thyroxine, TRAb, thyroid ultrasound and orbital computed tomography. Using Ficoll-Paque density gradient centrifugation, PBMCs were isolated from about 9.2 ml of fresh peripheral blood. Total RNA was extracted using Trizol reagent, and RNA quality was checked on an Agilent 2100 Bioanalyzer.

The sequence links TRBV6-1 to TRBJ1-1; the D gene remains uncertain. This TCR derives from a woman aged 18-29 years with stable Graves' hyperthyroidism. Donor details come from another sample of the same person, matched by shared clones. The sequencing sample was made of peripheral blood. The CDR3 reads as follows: CASRSRRLPEAFF. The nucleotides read TGTGCCAGCAGGTCAAGACGGCTCCCTGAAGCTTTCTTT.